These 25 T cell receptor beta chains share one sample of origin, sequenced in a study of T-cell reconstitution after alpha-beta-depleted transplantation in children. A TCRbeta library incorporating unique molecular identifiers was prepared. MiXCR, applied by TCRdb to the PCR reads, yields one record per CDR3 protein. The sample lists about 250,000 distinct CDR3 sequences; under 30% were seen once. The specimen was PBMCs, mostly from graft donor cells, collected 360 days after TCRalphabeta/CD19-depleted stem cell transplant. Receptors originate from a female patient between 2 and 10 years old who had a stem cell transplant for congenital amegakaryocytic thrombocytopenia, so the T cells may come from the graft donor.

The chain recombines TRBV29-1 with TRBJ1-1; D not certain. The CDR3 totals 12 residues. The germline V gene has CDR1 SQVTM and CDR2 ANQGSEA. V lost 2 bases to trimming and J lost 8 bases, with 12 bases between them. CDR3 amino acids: CSVERPTEEAFF. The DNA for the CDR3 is TGCAGCGTTGAAAGGCCCACAGAGGAAGCTTTCTTT.

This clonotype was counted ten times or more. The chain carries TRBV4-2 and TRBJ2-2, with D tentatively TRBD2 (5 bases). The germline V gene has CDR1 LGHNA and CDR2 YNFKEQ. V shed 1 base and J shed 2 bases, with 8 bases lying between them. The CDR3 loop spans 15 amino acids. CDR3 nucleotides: TGTGCCAGCAGCCAAGGGACTGTCAACACCGGGGAGCTGTTTTTT. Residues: CASSQGTVNTGELFF.

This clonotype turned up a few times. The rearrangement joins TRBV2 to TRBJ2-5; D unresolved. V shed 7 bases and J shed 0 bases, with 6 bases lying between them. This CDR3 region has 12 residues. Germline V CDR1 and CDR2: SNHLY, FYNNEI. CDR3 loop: CASTEYQETQYF. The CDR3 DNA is TGTGCCAGCACAGAGTACCAAGAGACCCAGTACTTC.

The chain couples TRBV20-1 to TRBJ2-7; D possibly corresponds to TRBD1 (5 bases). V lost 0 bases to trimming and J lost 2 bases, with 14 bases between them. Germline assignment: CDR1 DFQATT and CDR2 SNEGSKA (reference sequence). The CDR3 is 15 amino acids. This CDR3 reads CSARDSQDLPYEQYF. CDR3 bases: TGCAGTGCTAGAGATTCACAGGACCTTCCCTACGAGCAGTACTTC.

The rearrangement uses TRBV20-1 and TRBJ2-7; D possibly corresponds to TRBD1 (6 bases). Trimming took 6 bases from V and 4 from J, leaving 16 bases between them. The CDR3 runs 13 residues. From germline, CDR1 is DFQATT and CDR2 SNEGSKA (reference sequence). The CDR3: CSASSGTFYEQYF. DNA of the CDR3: TGCAGTGCGTCTTCCGGGACATTTTACGAGCAGTACTTC.

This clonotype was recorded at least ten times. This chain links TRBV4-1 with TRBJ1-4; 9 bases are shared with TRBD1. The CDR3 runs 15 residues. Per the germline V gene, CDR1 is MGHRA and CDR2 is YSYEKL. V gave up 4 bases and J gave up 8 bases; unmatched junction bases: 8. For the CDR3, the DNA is TGCGCCAGCAGCCTCTCGGGACAGGGAGGGGAAAAACTGTTTTTT. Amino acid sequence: CASSLSGQGGEKLFF.

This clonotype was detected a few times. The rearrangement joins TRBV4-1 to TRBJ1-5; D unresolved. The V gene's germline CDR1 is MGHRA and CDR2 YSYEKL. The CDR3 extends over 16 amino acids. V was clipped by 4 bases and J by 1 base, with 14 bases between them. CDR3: CASSRRLGESNQPQHF. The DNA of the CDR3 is TGCGCCAGCAGCCGGAGGCTAGGTGAGAGCAATCAGCCCCAGCATTTT.

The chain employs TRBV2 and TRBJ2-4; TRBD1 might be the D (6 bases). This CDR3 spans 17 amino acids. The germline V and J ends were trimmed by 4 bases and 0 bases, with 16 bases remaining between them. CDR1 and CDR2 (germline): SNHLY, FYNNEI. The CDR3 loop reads CASSVATGPVAKNIQYF. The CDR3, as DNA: TGTGCCAGCAGTGTCGCGACAGGACCAGTAGCCAAAAACATTCAGTACTTC. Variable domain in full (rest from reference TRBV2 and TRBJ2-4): EPEVTQTPSHQVTQMGQEVILRCVPISNHLYFYWYRQILGQKVEFLVSFYNNEISEKSEIFDDQFSVERPDGSNFTLKIRSTKLEDSAMYFCASSVATGPVAKNIQYFGAGTRLSVL.

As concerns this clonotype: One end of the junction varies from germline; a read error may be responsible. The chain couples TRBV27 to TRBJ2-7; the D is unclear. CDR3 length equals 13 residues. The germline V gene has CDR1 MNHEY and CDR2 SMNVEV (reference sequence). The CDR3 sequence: CASMRQASAEQCF. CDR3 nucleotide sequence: TGTGCCAGCATGAGGCAGGCTTCAGCCGAGCAGTGCTTC.

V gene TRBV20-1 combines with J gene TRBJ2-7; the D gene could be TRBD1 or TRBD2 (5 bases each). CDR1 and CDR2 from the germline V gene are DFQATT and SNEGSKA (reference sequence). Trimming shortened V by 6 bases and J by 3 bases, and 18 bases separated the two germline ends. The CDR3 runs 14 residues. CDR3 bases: TGCAGTGCCCCATGGGACCCGGGGAGCTACGAGCAGTACTTC. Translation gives CSAPWDPGSYEQYF.

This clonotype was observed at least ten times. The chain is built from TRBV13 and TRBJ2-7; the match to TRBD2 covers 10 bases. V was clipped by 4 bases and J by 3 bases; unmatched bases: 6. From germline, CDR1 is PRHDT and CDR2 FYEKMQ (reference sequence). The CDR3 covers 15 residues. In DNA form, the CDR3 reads TGTGCCAGCAGCTCTAAGCGGGAGGGCCTCTACGAGCAGTACTTC. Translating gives CASSSKREGLYEQYF.

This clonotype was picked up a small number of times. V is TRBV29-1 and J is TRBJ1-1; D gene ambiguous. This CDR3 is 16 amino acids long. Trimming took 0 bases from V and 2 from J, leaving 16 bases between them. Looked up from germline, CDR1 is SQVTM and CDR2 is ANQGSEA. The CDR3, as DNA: TGCAGCGTTGAAGAAGGCCGGTCGTGGACCAACACTGAAGCTTTCTTT. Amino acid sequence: CSVEEGRSWTNTEAFF.

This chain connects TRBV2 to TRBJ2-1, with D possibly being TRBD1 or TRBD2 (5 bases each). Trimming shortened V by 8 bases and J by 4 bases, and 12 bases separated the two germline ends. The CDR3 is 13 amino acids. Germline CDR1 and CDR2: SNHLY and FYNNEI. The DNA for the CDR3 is TGTGCCAGCGGGGACCCCGTATACAATGAGCAGTTCTTC. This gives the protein CASGDPVYNEQFF.

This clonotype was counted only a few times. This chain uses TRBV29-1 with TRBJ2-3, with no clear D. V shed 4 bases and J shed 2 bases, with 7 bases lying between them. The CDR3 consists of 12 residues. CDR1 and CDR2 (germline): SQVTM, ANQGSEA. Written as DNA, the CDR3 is TGCAGCGTTGGTGAGGACACAGATACGCAGTATTTT. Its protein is CSVGEDTDTQYF.

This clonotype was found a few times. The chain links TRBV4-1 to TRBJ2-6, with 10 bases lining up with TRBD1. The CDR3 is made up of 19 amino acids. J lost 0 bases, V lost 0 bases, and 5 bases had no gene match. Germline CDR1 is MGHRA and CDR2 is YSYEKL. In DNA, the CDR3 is TGCGCCAGCAGCCAAGAAGACAGGGGGCTCTTCTCTGGGGCCAACGTCCTGACTTTC. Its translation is CASSQEDRGLFSGANVLTF.

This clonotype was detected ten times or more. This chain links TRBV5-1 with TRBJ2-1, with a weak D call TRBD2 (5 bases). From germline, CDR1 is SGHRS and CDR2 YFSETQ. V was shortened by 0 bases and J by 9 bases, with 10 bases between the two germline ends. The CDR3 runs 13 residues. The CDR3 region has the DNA TGCGCCAGCAGCTTGGAACTAGGGCCTGAGCAGTTCTTC. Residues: CASSLELGPEQFF.

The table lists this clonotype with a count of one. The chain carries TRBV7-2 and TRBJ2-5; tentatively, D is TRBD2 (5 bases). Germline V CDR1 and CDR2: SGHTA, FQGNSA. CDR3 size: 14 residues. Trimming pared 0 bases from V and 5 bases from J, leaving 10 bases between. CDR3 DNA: TGTGCCAGCAGCTTAGCGGGAGCACGGGAGACCCAGTACTTC. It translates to CASSLAGARETQYF. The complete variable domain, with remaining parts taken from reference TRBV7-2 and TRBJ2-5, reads GAGVSQSPSNKVTEKGKDVELRCDPISGHTALYWYRQSLGQGLEFLIYFQGNSAPDKSGLPSDRFSAERTGGSVSTLTIQRTQQEDSAVYLCASSLAGARETQYFGPGTRLLVL.

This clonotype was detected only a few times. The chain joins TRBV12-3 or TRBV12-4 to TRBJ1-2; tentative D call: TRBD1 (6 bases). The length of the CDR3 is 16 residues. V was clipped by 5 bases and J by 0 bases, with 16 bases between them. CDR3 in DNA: TGTGCCAGCAGTGATGACCGGGGGCTTGCTAACTATGGCTACACCTTC. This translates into CASSDDRGLANYGYTF.

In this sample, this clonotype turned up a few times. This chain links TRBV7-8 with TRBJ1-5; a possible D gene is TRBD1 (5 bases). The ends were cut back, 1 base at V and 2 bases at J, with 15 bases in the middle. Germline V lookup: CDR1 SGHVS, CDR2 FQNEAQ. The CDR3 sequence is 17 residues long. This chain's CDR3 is CASSLVSFRGGNQPQHF. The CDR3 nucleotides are TGTGCCAGCAGCTTAGTTAGTTTTAGGGGAGGCAATCAGCCCCAGCATTTT.

CDR3 residues: CASSQEHLNNEQFF. As DNA, the CDR3 is TGTGCCAGCAGCCAAGAGCATCTAAACAATGAGCAGTTCTTC. The genes are TRBV3-1 and TRBJ2-1, with D hard to call. Germline V CDR1 and CDR2: LGHDT, YNNKEL (reference sequence). The CDR3 is made up of 14 amino acids. V lost 0 bases to trimming and J lost 5 bases, with 8 bases between them.

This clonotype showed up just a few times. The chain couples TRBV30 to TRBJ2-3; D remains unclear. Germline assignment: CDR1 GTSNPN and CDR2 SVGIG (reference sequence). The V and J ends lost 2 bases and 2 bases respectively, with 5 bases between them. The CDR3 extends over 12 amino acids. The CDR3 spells CAWSPPTDTQYF. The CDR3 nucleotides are TGTGCCTGGAGTCCTCCCACAGATACGCAGTATTTT.

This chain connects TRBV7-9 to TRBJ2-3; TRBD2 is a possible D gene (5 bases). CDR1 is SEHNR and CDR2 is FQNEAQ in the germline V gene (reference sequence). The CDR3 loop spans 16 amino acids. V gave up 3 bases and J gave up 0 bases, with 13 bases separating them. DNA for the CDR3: TGTGCCAGCAGCTTCGGAATCGGCGGGAGCACAGATACGCAGTATTTT. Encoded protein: CASSFGIGGSTDTQYF.

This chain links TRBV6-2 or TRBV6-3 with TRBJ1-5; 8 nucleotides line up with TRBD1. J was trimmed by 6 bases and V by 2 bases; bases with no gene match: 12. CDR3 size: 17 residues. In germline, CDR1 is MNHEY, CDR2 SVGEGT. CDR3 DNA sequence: TGTGCCAGCAGTTACCGGGCAGGGGGCGCAAATATTCAGCCCCAGCATTTT. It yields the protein CASSYRAGGANIQPQHF.

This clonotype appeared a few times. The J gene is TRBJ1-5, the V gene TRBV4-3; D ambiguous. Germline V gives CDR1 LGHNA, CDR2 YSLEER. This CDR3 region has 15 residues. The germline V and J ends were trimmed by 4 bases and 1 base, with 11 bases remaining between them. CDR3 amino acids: CASSRFVGSNQPQHF. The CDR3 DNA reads TGCGCCAGCAGCCGCTTCGTGGGGAGCAATCAGCCCCAGCATTTT.

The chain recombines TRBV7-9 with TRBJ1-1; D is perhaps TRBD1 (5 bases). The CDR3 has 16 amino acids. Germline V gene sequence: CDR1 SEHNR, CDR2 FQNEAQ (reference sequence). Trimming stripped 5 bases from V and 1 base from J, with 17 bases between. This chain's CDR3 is CASSPRTGRGNTEAFF. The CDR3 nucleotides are TGTGCCAGCAGCCCGCGAACGGGACGGGGGAACACTGAAGCTTTCTTT.